The 21 T cell receptor beta chains reported below all come from one sample, sequenced in a study of blood T cell repertoires in COVID-19. Profiling relied on immunoSEQ multiplex PCR, and the TCRdb table lists in-frame clones only, not all of them. The sample has tens of thousands of clones, about nine tenths seen once. Sequencing used peripheral blood. The receptors here all came from a human donor in a cohort sampled during active COVID-19.

The rearrangement uses TRBV12-3 or TRBV12-4 and TRBJ1-4, with 9 positions matching TRBD1. The CDR3 runs 13 residues. V lost 6 bases and J lost 10; bases outside the gene matches: 6. CDR3 region: CASRPDRGGKLFF. In DNA form, the CDR3 reads TGTGCCAGCAGACCCGACAGGGGGGGAAAACTGTTTTTT.

This clone was recorded once. The rearrangement links TRBV5-1 to TRBJ2-7; TRBD2 aligns across 14 bases. The germline V gene encodes CDR1 SGHRS and CDR2 YFSETQ. The junction had 5 bases not matched to a gene; V was cut back by 0 bases and J by 6 bases. This CDR3 has 16 amino acids. CDR3 sequence (DNA): TGCGCCAGCAGCTTGGGACTAGCGGGAGGGCCTCTCGAGCAGTACTTC. Translating gives CASSLGLAGGPLEQYF.

The CDR3 loop is CASSLVTGAQETQYF. CDR3 DNA: TGCGCCAGCAGCTTGGTTACAGGGGCCCAAGAGACCCAGTACTTC. The V and J genes are TRBV5-1 and TRBJ2-5; TRBD1 aligns across 7 bases. There are 15 residues in the CDR3. After removal of 0 bases from V and 1 base from J, the junction contained 3 bases not matched to a gene. Germline lookup yields CDR1 SGHRS and CDR2 YFSETQ.

This clone was observed a handful of times. This sequence joins TRBV7-8 and TRBJ2-7; a possible D gene is TRBD2 (5 bases). Germline V gives CDR1 SGHVS, CDR2 FQNEAQ. The CDR3 has 14 residues. The germline V and J ends were trimmed by 2 bases and 2 bases, with 10 bases remaining between them. The CDR3 DNA follows: TGTGCCAGCAGCTTAAGGGAGACTACCTACGAGCAGTACTTC. This translates into CASSLRETTYEQYF.

The rearrangement links TRBV9 to TRBJ2-3; 8 bases match TRBD2. The CDR3 consists of 16 residues. From germline, CDR1 is SGDLS and CDR2 YYNGEE. V lost 4 bases to trimming and J lost 9 bases; unmatched junction nucleotides: 16. This CDR3 reads CASSPGGDPFVGTQYF. The CDR3 DNA is TGTGCCAGCAGCCCCGGGGGGGACCCTTTTGTGGGCACGCAGTATTTT.

Here the CDR3 reads CASSHRQGVSIEQYF. In DNA form, the CDR3 reads TGTGCCAGCAGCCACAGACAGGGGGTCTCTATCGAGCAGTACTTC. This sequence joins TRBV3-1 (or the pseudogene TRBV3-2) and TRBJ2-7; TRBD1 matches 9 bases. The CDR3 has 15 residues. Germline V lookup: CDR1 LGHDT, CDR2 YNNKEL (reference sequence). After removal of 3 bases from V and 6 bases from J, the junction contained 9 bases not matched to a gene.

The chain couples TRBV5-8 to TRBJ2-3; D unclear. The CDR3 sequence is 13 residues long. CDR1 and CDR2 from the germline V gene are SGHTS and YDEGEE. Trimming shortened V by 0 bases and J by 2 bases, and 4 bases separated the two germline ends. CDR3: CASSLAYTDTQYF. The CDR3 nucleotides are TGTGCCAGCAGCTTGGCGTACACAGATACGCAGTATTTT.

This sequence joins TRBV28 and TRBJ2-1; TRBD1 aligns across 12 bases. This CDR3 has 16 amino acids. Per the germline V gene, CDR1 is MDHEN and CDR2 is SYDVKM. V shed 4 bases, J shed 9 bases, and the junction held 10 bases outside the gene matches. The CDR3 loop reads CASSYTPGTGGSEQFF. The CDR3, as DNA: TGTGCCAGCAGTTACACCCCCGGGACAGGGGGCAGTGAGCAGTTCTTC.

The V gene is TRBV6-1, the J gene TRBJ2-7; D is undetermined. V was shortened by 2 bases and J by 7 bases, with 9 bases between the two germline ends. Per the germline V gene, CDR1 is MNHNS and CDR2 is SASEGT. The CDR3 is 12 amino acids. The CDR3 DNA reads TGTGCCAGCAGTGAATCCAGGCGAGAGCAGTACTTC. This codes for CASSESRREQYF.

The rearrangement joins TRBV7-6 to TRBJ1-1; no reliable D call. Germline CDR1 is SGHVS and CDR2 is FNYEAQ. Trimming took off 2 bases at V and 0 bases at J, with 22 bases between the two ends. The CDR3 runs 19 residues. This CDR3 is CASSLSFRGGLELNTEAFF. The CDR3 DNA is TGTGCCAGCAGCTTATCATTTCGGGGAGGATTAGAATTGAACACTGAAGCTTTCTTT.

This clone was seen just once. CDR3 amino acids: CASSAAGQNLLQETQYF. In nucleotides, the CDR3 is TGTGCCAGCAGCGCCGCAGGACAGAATCTACTTCAAGAGACCCAGTACTTC. J is TRBJ2-5 and V is TRBV9; D may be TRBD1 (6 bases). The germline V and J ends were trimmed by 3 bases and 2 bases, with 20 bases remaining between them. CDR3 length: 17 residues. Per germline, CDR1 SGDLS and CDR2 YYNGEE.

The rearrangement uses TRBV9 and TRBJ2-7, with 8 bases fitting TRBD1. This CDR3 spans 16 amino acids. Unmatched junction bases numbered 13, after V lost 4 bases and J lost 4 bases. The germline CDR1 and CDR2 sequences are SGDLS and YYNGEE. The CDR3: CASSPTRDRFLYEQYF. Here the CDR3 DNA reads TGTGCCAGCAGCCCCACGAGGGACAGGTTTTTATACGAGCAGTACTTC.

This chain joins TRBV6-6 and TRBJ1-1; a possible D gene is TRBD1 (6 bases). This CDR3 spans 14 amino acids. Germline CDR1 and CDR2: MNHNY and SVGAGI (reference sequence). Trimming left V 4 bases short and J 5 bases short, with 14 bases between. CDR3 DNA: TGTGCCAGCAGTTGGACAGTCGAAGGTACTGAAGCTTTCTTT. This gives the protein CASSWTVEGTEAFF.

The gene calls are TRBV10-3 and TRBJ2-4; D may be TRBD1 (5 bases). The V end was cut by 2 bases, the J end by 4 bases, with 12 bases between. The CDR3 contains 15 residues. Per germline, CDR1 ENHRY and CDR2 SYGVKD. The CDR3 nucleotides are TGTGCCATCAGTGAGAGTGGGGCAGATAAAAACATTCAGTACTTC. Translated: CAISESGADKNIQYF.

CDR3 nucleotide sequence: TGTGCCAGCAGGTCCGTTCGGGATCAGCCCCAGCATTTT. Encoded protein: CASRSVRDQPQHF. The chain joins TRBV2 to TRBJ1-5; no clear D gene. CDR1 and CDR2 from the germline V gene are SNHLY and FYNNEI. Deletions cut 6 bases from V and 5 bases from J, with 11 bases between. This CDR3 region has 13 residues.

The chain has TRBV4-1 and TRBJ1-1, with D perhaps matching TRBD1 (5 bases). Trimming cost V 1 base and J 3 bases, with 12 bases left between them. Germline CDR1 and CDR2: MGHRA and YSYEKL. The CDR3 extends over 15 amino acids. This CDR3 reads CASSQGPWDYTEAFF. CDR3 coding DNA: TGCGCCAGCAGCCAAGGGCCCTGGGACTACACTGAAGCTTTCTTT.

A single count supports this clone. The V and J genes are TRBV3-1 (or the pseudogene TRBV3-2) and TRBJ2-5, with 13 bases identical to TRBD2. V was pared by 7 bases and J by 3 bases, with 5 bases of the junction left unmatched. The CDR3 has 15 residues. The germline gives CDR1 LGHDT, CDR2 YNNKEL (reference sequence). This CDR3 reads CASTPGLAGEETQYF. The CDR3 nucleotides are TGTGCCAGCACCCCAGGACTAGCGGGAGAAGAGACCCAGTACTTC.

This rearrangement joins TRBV12-3 or TRBV12-4 to TRBJ2-3, with a weak D call TRBD2 (5 bases). The CDR3 has 13 residues. V was clipped by 3 bases and J by 4 bases, with 8 bases between them. CDR3 region: CASSFGESDTQYF. For the CDR3, the DNA is TGTGCCAGCAGTTTCGGGGAATCAGATACGCAGTATTTT.

The V gene is TRBV24-1, the J gene TRBJ2-1; 8 bases line up with TRBD2. The V segment lost 1 base and the J segment 5 bases; nucleotides outside the gene matches: 9. CDR1 is KGHDR, CDR2 SFDVKD, per germline. The CDR3 length is 17 residues. The CDR3 here is CATSDFGGREADNEQFF. The DNA of the CDR3 is TGTGCCACCAGTGATTTTGGTGGGCGGGAGGCCGACAATGAGCAGTTCTTC.

The chain uses TRBV5-4 and TRBJ2-1; TRBD2 might be the D (8 bases). Per the germline V gene, CDR1 is SGHNT and CDR2 is YYREEE (reference sequence). The CDR3 covers 17 residues. The V gene lost 4 bases and the J gene lost 0 bases, with 17 bases spanning the gap. The CDR3 is CASSPGGAGGSYNEQFF. The CDR3 nucleotides read TGTGCCAGCAGCCCGGGGGGGGCAGGGGGCTCCTACAATGAGCAGTTCTTC.

The chain links TRBV11-1 to TRBJ1-1; 11 bases fit TRBD1. After removal of 5 bases from V and 4 bases from J, the junction contained 6 bases not matched to a gene. The CDR3 length is 15 residues. CDR1 is SGHAT and CDR2 is FQDESV in the germline V gene (reference sequence). The DNA for the CDR3 is TGTGCCAGCAGCGACGGACAGGGGGCATTCACTGAAGCTTTCTTT. This gives the protein CASSDGQGAFTEAFF.